This T cell receptor beta chain was observed in a study of graft-versus-host responses after intestinal transplantation. Assay: immunoSEQ multiplex PCR; the TCRdb copy retains only in-frame clones and omits some. The data contain approximately 25,000 clones, approximately 95% of them singletons. CDR1 and CDR2 from the germline V gene are SGHKS and YYEKEE (reference sequence). V dropped 4 bases and J dropped 0 bases, with 11 bases sitting between them. The CDR3 extends over 15 amino acids. The sequence was obtained from a human patient who received an intestinal transplant, so some T cells may come from the graft donor. The sample in question was PBMCs, obtained 18 days after transplant. This sequence joins TRBV5-5 and TRBJ2-1; weak D call: TRBD1 (5 bases). Here the CDR3 reads CASSPADISYNEQFF. The DNA of the CDR3 is TGTGCCAGCAGCCCGGCGGACATCTCCTACAATGAGCAGTTCTTC.